This T cell receptor beta chain was captured in a study of shared clonotypes between healthy human individuals. For the study at large: Three CD4 naive, three CD4 memory, two CD8 naive and one CD8 memory plate were used per donor.

The healthy adult donors were HIV-negative and reported no recent acute infections or vaccinations. Study results and caveats: The naive CD4 repertoires of several donors were compared, and approximately 5.3% of clonotypes were shared.

As regards this clone: Its target is unknown.

Replicate sorted-subset PCRs were loaded with approximately 190 ng DNA, roughly 33,000 T cell genomes. The table came from immunoSEQ multiplex PCR; TCRdb's copy has only in-frame clones and leaves some out. The table has some 2,400,000 clones, approximately 96% seen once. The sequence was collected from a man between 18 and 35 years old in good health. The sequenced sample was naive CD4+ T cells sorted from blood. Subset meaning: CD45RA+ positively selected.

This CDR3 is CASSLAGNSLYSYEQYF. The CDR3 DNA follows: TGTGCCAGCAGCTTAGCGGGGAATAGCCTTTACTCCTACGAGCAGTACTTC. The rearrangement uses TRBV7-2 and TRBJ2-7; D remains unclear. The CDR3 covers 17 residues. Trimming shortened V by 0 bases and J by 0 bases, and 15 bases separated the two germline ends. The germline gives CDR1 SGHTA, CDR2 FQGNSA.